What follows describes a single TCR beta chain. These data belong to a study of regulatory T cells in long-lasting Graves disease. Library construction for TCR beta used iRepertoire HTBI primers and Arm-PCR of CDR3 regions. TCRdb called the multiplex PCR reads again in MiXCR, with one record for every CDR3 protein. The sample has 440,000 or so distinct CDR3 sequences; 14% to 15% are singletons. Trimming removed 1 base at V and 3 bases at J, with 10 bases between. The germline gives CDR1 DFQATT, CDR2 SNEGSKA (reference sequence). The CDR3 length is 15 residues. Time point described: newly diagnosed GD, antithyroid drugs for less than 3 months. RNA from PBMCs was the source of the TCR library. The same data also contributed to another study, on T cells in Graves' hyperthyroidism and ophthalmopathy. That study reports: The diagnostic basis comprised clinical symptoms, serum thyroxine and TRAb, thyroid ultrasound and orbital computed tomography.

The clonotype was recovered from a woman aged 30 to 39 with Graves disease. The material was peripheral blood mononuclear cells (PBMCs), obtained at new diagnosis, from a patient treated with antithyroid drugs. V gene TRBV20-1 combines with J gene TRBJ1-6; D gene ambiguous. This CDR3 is CSARGWADYNSPLHF. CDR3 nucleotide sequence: TGCAGTGCTAGAGGATGGGCAGACTATAATTCACCCCTCCACTTT.